This T cell receptor beta chain was captured in a study of cytomegalovirus exposure and HLA in healthy donors. Whole-study context: Most donors, around 81% of roughly 400 genotyped, fell in the Caucasian-associated ancestry cluster.

The PCR employed 60 Vbeta primers together with 13 Jbeta primers. Per the authors' pipeline: An analysis that came later counted tens of millions of unique TCR beta chains, roughly 11 million shared. Here immunoSEQ multiplex PCR was the method, and the copy in TCRdb shows in-frame clones only, minus some. V and J calls and clone size are as listed in that table; D and trimming were resolved from the DNA. The sample includes roughly 200,000 clones, around four fifths seen only once; the top ten take roughly 1.6%. Regarding the study as a whole: Productive status was seen about 90% or about 30% of the time for most TCR beta V segments in an earlier analysis. Fewer N-insertions than the roughly 600-donor mean were reportedly shown by an Asian-associated ancestry cluster in a later analysis.

Of note for this clone: Its specificity is unknown.

CDR1 is MGHRA and CDR2 is YSYEKL in the germline V gene. V lost 4 bases to trimming and J lost 0 bases, with 12 bases between them. The CDR3 totals 16 residues. This clonotype originated in a middle-aged man in good health and CMV-seronegative. This sequence joins TRBV4-1 and TRBJ1-4; D remains ambiguous. The sequenced sample was PBMCs. As DNA, the CDR3 is TGCGCCAGCAGCCTCGCGTTTACGGCAACTAATGAAAAACTGTTTTTT. This sequence encodes CASSLAFTATNEKLFF.